This T cell receptor beta chain was captured by sequencing in a study of shared clonotypes between healthy human individuals. Findings of the study overall: Among the subsets, naive ones generally showed larger estimated richness than memory ones.

The data were produced by immunoSEQ multiplex PCR, yet TCRdb's version contains in-frame clones alone and is incomplete. This table holds roughly 2.2 million clones, around 92% found once. Adult donors, all healthy and HIV-negative, had no recent acute infections or vaccinations. Partitioning of CD4+ cells yielded a CD45RA+ naive subset and a CD45RA-negative memory subset. This clone was counted only a few times. Its cognate antigen is unknown. With 9 bases removed from V and 7 bases from J, the gap between germline ends came to 18 bases. This CDR3 spans 13 amino acids. Germline-derived CDR1 and CDR2 are LNHDA and SQIVND (reference sequence).

The sequence was obtained from a young man in good health. Some clones in this sample may be carry-over from other donors' samples. This chain links TRBV19 with TRBJ1-1; weak D call: TRBD1 (5 bases). Sequencing used naive CD4+ T cells from PBMCs. Stated subset: CD45RA+ positively selected. The CDR3 loop reads CASGKGLGGEAFF. DNA of the CDR3: TGTGCCAGCGGCAAGGGATTGGGGGGTGAAGCTTTCTTT.